This T cell receptor beta chain was recovered during a study of response to subunit inactivated influenza vaccine. The CDR3 is made up of 16 amino acids. Germline V gene lookup returns CDR1 DFQATT and CDR2 SNEGSKA (reference sequence). V lost 4 bases, J lost 0 bases, and 16 bases lay in between. TCRdb itself ran the RT-PCR reads through MiXCR, one entry per CDR3 protein. The sample has roughly 500,000 distinct CDR3 sequences; roughly 25% are singletons. The same sample was also used in a study of T cells expressing NK-cell markers. That study reports: Template switching by 5'RACE with UMIs generated the TCR beta cDNA. About 1.0-8% of CD8+ T cells in several donors belonged to dominant NKG2C+ clonotypes.

The V gene is TRBV20-1, the J gene TRBJ2-1; tentative D call: TRBD1 (6 bases). Sequences were derived from CD4+ T cells sorted from PBMCs, sampled approximately 13 days after vaccination. The sequence was collected from a man in his fifties who received an inactivated influenza vaccine. The CDR3 bases are TGCAGTGCTATTTCAGGGGTTCCTATCTCCTACAATGAGCAGTTCTTC. It translates to CSAISGVPISYNEQFF.